This TCR beta chain was documented in a study of blood T cell repertoires in COVID-19. About the research overall: From the United States, Italy and Spain came samples of acute and convalescent COVID-19. Nucleic acid was either cDNA or gDNA, and it came from T cells, B-cell-depleted T cells, or PBMCs.

Per the original data handling: It was from reference gene primer amplification that nucleated cell counts were estimated. The assay was immunoSEQ multiplex PCR, and TCRdb's table has in-frame clones only and misses some. The V and J calls and clone size were taken over from that table, and D and trimming were inferred from the DNA. The sample carries 35,000 to 45,000 clones, approximately 80% recorded once. Sequenced sample: peripheral blood. The origin of this receptor is a man in his 70s with acute or convalescent COVID-19.

The CDR3 DNA is TGTGCCAGCTCACCCCAAACAGGTTACAATGAGCAGTTCTTC. As protein: CASSPQTGYNEQFF. The chain uses TRBV18 and TRBJ2-1; weak D call: TRBD1 (5 bases). The CDR3 spans 14 residues. V lost 3 bases and J lost 4, with 10 bases in between. In germline, CDR1 is KGHSH, CDR2 LQKENI.